Listed below are T cell receptor beta chains from one sample, sequenced in a study of blood T cell repertoires in COVID-19. TCRdb's table, derived via immunoSEQ multiplex PCR, lists solely in-frame clones and lacks some. Among 300,000 to 400,000 clones listed, 80% to 90% were seen once. The material sequenced was PBMCs or T cells enriched from blood (not recorded which). The receptors shown here come from a man younger than 35 who had recovered from COVID-19. The CDR3 runs from the conserved cysteine through the conserved F or W. A D gene is named only where the DNA matches it firmly. Clone size appears in some rows only: once, few, many, or a class for an expanded clone.

once	TRBV18	TRBJ1-4	-	CASSPQRDSEKLFF	TGTGCCAGCTCACCACAGAGAGACAGTGAAAAACTGTTTTTT
once	TRBV2	TRBJ1-5	TRBD1	CASRPDRYAGQPQHF	TGTGCCAGCAGACCGGACAGGTATGCGGGGCAGCCCCAGCATTTT
-	TRBV1	TRBJ2-1	-	CTRPGFFRNEQFF	TGCACCAGGCCGGGTTTCTTTCGCAATGAGCAGTTCTTC
once	TRBV5-8	TRBJ1-1	-	CASSVAKAFF	TGTGCCAGCAGCGTTGCGAAAGCTTTCTTT
-	TRBV2	TRBJ1-1	-	CASTQARGNTEAFF	TGTGCCAGCACCCAGGCCCGGGGTAACACTGAAGCTTTCTTT
-	TRBV19	TRBJ1-2	TRBD1	CASSIHATGGYGYTF	TGTGCCAGTAGTATCCACGCGACAGGGGGCTATGGCTACACCTTC
-	TRBV6-5	TRBJ2-1	TRBD2	CASRGGYAEQFF	TGTGCCAGCCGCGGGGGGTATGCTGAGCAGTTCTTC
-	TRBV2	TRBJ1-5	-	CASSEPPNQPQHF	TGTGCCAGCAGCGAGCCCCCAAATCAGCCCCAGCATTTT
-	TRBV18	TRBJ1-1	TRBD1	CASSLGQGGGEAFF	TGTGCCAGCTCATTAGGACAGGGAGGAGGTGAAGCTTTCTTT
-	TRBV7-9	TRBJ1-2	-	CASSLPPTAPGGYTF	TGTGCCAGCAGCTTACCCCCGACAGCTCCAGGGGGCTACACCTTC
-	TRBV5-8	TRBJ1-5	-	CASRGGQYSNQPQHF	TGTGCCAGCAGGGGTGGACAGTATAGCAATCAGCCCCAGCATTTT
-	TRBV29-1	TRBJ2-2	-	CSVEDPSLSTGELFF	TGCAGCGTTGAAGACCCATCCTTGAGCACCGGGGAGCTGTTTTTT
-	TRBV5-1	TRBJ2-3	TRBD1	CASSSAGTGVSDTQYF	TGCGCCAGCAGCTCCGCCGGGACAGGGGTCTCAGATACGCAGTATTTT
-	TRBV7-9	TRBJ1-1	-	CASSPDSNEAFF	TGTGCCAGCAGCCCGGACAGTAATGAAGCTTTCTTT
-	TRBV6-2/TRBV6-3	TRBJ2-7	-	CASSYIPIYEQYF	TGTGCCAGCAGTTACATTCCCATCTACGAGCAGTACTTC
-	TRBV5-4	TRBJ1-2	TRBD1	CASSLSRTGGSGYTF	TGTGCCAGCAGCTTGTCAAGGACAGGGGGCAGTGGCTACACCTTC
-	TRBV28	TRBJ1-5	TRBD1	CASSFVSGIRGTVQRYQPQHF	TGTGCCAGCAGTTTCGTGTCTGGTATTCGGGGGACAGTTCAGCGGTATCAGCCCCAGCATTTT
-	TRBV6-5	TRBJ2-4	-	CANIDSGPKNIQYF	TGTGCCAACATTGACTCGGGCCCGAAAAACATTCAGTACTTC
-	TRBV28	TRBJ2-4	TRBD2	CASSPVMGLAGDFLAKNIQYF	TGTGCCAGCAGTCCCGTAATGGGACTAGCGGGAGACTTTCTAGCCAAAAACATTCAGTACTTC
-	TRBV7-9	TRBJ1-4	-	CASSRARTESPSGKLFF	TGTGCCAGCAGTCGAGCCCGGACAGAGTCCCCATCTGGAAAACTGTTTTTT
-	TRBV14	TRBJ1-3	-	CASSLSSSGNTIYF	TGTGCCAGCAGCCTCTCCTCCTCTGGAAACACCATATATTTT
-	TRBV5-1	TRBJ1-2	-	CASNPTTEPYGYTF	TGCGCCAGCAATCCCACGACAGAGCCCTATGGCTACACCTTC
-	TRBV3-1/TRBV3-2	TRBJ2-4	-	CASTQTGEGIQYF	TGTGCCAGCACCCAGACAGGGGAGGGCATTCAGTACTTC
few	TRBV9	TRBJ1-1	TRBD1	CASSAGGQGPEAFF	TGTGCCAGCAGCGCAGGTGGACAGGGGCCAGAAGCTTTCTTT
-	TRBV7-7	TRBJ2-1	-	CASSVQGYNEQFF	TGTGCCAGCAGCGTACAGGGATACAATGAGCAGTTCTTC
-	TRBV2	TRBJ1-1	TRBD1	CASSGTGKNLWNTEAFF	TGTGCCAGCAGTGGGACAGGTAAAAATCTTTGGAACACTGAAGCTTTCTTT
-	TRBV7-2	TRBJ1-2	TRBD1	CASSPDRNGGYTF	TGTGCCAGCAGCCCGGACAGGAATGGGGGCTACACCTTC
-	TRBV9	TRBJ1-2	-	CASSYRWNYGYTF	TGTGCCAGCAGCTACCGGTGGAACTATGGCTACACCTTC
-	TRBV14	TRBJ2-3	-	CASSQELRDTQYF	TGTGCCAGCAGCCAAGAACTGAGAGATACGCAGTATTTT
-	TRBV7-3	TRBJ2-1	TRBD1	CASSSRQGNNEQFF	TGTGCCAGCAGCTCACGACAGGGCAACAATGAGCAGTTCTTC
-	TRBV9	TRBJ2-1	-	CASNLRDGANNEQFF	TGTGCCAGCAACCTCCGTGATGGGGCCAACAATGAGCAGTTCTTC
-	TRBV20-1	TRBJ2-7	-	CSAIGGYEQYF	TGCAGTGCTATCGGGGGCTACGAGCAGTACTTC
-	TRBV5-4	TRBJ1-3	TRBD1	CASSSTGQGGNTIYF	TGTGCCAGCAGCTCCACGGGACAGGGTGGAAACACCATATATTTT
-	TRBV18	TRBJ2-7	TRBD1	CASSPPRSGTGPYEQYF	TGTGCCAGCTCACCACCGAGGTCAGGGACAGGTCCCTACGAGCAGTACTTC
-	TRBV3-1/TRBV3-2	TRBJ1-4	TRBD1	CASSQWTGPNEKLFF	TGTGCCAGCAGCCAGTGGACAGGCCCTAATGAAAAACTGTTTTTT
-	TRBV21-1	TRBJ1-3	-	CASRQGSSGNTIYF	TGTGCCAGCAGACAGGGCAGCTCTGGAAACACCATATATTTT
-	TRBV28	TRBJ2-7	TRBD1	CASRDSRTYEQYF	TGTGCCAGCCGGGACAGTCGAACCTACGAGCAGTACTTC
-	TRBV6-5	TRBJ2-7	TRBD1	CASSEGQNYEQYF	TGTGCCAGCAGCGAGGGACAGAACTACGAGCAGTACTTC
-	TRBV11-2	TRBJ1-2	-	CASSSFREGRISGYTF	TGTGCCAGCAGCTCTTTTAGGGAGGGTAGGATAAGTGGCTACACCTTC
-	TRBV5-6	TRBJ2-3	TRBD2	CASSFASGRGRDTQYF	TGTGCCAGCAGCTTTGCTAGCGGGAGGGGGCGAGATACGCAGTATTTT
-	TRBV6-6	TRBJ1-4	-	CASSYSIQGTDEKLFF	TGTGCCAGCAGTTACTCTATACAGGGAACTGATGAAAAACTGTTTTTT
-	TRBV10-3	TRBJ1-5	TRBD1	CAISESWTGVSNQPQHF	TGTGCCATCAGTGAGTCGTGGACAGGGGTAAGCAATCAGCCCCAGCATTTT
few	TRBV27	TRBJ1-5	-	CASSLYRGNQPQHF	TGTGCCAGCAGTTTATACAGGGGCAATCAGCCCCAGCATTTT
-	TRBV5-1	TRBJ2-5	TRBD2	CASSRSIGLAGGPGETQYF	TGCGCCAGCAGCCGCTCTATTGGACTAGCGGGAGGGCCAGGAGAGACCCAGTACTTC
-	TRBV19	TRBJ2-1	-	CASSIDRYEQFF	TGTGCCAGTAGTATAGACAGGTATGAGCAGTTCTTC
-	TRBV29-1	TRBJ2-1	-	CSVEGEAWGGGEQFF	TGCAGCGTTGAAGGTGAGGCGTGGGGAGGGGGTGAGCAGTTCTTC
-	TRBV10-3	TRBJ1-2	-	CAISSGGNYGYTF	TGTGCCATCAGTTCGGGGGGGAACTATGGCTACACCTTC
-	TRBV11-2	TRBJ2-3	-	CASSLGAGTDTQYF	TGTGCCAGCAGCTTAGGGGCGGGGACAGATACGCAGTATTTT
-	TRBV9	TRBJ2-2	TRBD2	CASSQGTSGGGPTGELFF	TGTGCCAGCAGCCAAGGGACTAGCGGGGGAGGACCCACCGGGGAGCTGTTTTTT
-	TRBV1	TRBJ2-3	-	CTSGGLAGVEGDTQYF	TGCACCAGCGGGGGACTAGCGGGGGTCGAGGGGGATACGCAGTATTTT
-	TRBV5-1	TRBJ2-2	-	CASRWDTSTGELFF	TGCGCCAGCCGATGGGACACCTCGACCGGGGAGCTGTTTTTT
once	TRBV11-2	TRBJ2-7	TRBD1	CASSLMHRGPFSYEQYF	TGTGCCAGCAGCTTAATGCACAGGGGCCCCTTCTCCTACGAGCAGTACTTC
-	TRBV18	TRBJ2-7	-	CASSPSGFSYEQYF	TGTGCCAGCTCACCAAGCGGGTTCTCCTACGAGCAGTACTTC
-	TRBV5-1	TRBJ2-7	-	CASSSQGYEQYF	TGCGCCAGCAGCTCTCAGGGGTACGAGCAGTACTTC